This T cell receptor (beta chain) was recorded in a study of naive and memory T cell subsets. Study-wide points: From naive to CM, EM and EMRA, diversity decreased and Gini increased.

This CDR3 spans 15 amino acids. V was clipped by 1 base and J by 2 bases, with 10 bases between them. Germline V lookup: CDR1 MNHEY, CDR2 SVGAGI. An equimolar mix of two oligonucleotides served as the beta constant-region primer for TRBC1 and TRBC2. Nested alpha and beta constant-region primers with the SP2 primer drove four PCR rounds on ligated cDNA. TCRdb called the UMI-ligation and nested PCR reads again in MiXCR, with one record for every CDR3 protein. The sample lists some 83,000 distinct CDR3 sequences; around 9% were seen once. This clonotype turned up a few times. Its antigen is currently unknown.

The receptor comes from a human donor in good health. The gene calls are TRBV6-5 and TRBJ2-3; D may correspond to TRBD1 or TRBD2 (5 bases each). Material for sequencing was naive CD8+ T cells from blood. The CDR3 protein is CASSYWGRPTDTQYF. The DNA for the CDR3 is TGTGCCAGCAGTTACTGGGGACGGCCCACAGATACGCAGTATTTT.